What follows describes a single TCR beta chain. Its antigen remains unknown. Germline V CDR1 and CDR2: SGHVS, FQNEAQ. V shed 4 bases, J shed 1 base, and the junction held 7 bases outside the gene matches. CDR3 size: 16 residues. Template material for amplifying TCR beta CDR3 regions consisted of RNA transcripts. First-round RT-PCR targeting the TCR CDR3 was performed with the HTBI primer set. From the multiplex PCR reads, TCRdb called clonotypes with MiXCR, one entry per CDR3 protein. The table shows approximately 520,000 distinct CDR3 sequences, with around 24% occurring only once. This sample is part of a study of T cells in Graves' hyperthyroidism and ophthalmopathy. Study summary: Peripheral blood specimens were obtained at initial diagnosis, prior to any treatment. Study findings and constraints: Ophthalmopathy, as predicted by the model, came a median roughly 6.8 months after the prediction.

Exclusion of patients followed from uncontrolled infection, other autoimmune disease, pregnancy or lactation. Orbital computed tomography and thyroid ultrasound, together with serum TRAb and thyroxine and clinical symptoms, were used for diagnoses. Specimen: blood. The TCR comes from a woman younger than 45 with Graves' ophthalmopathy. The V call is TRBV7-8, the J call TRBJ2-7; TRBD2 aligns across 10 bases. The CDR3 sequence is CASSSRGTSASYEQYF. The CDR3 bases are TGTGCCAGCAGCTCCAGGGGGACTAGCGCATCCTACGAGCAGTACTTC.